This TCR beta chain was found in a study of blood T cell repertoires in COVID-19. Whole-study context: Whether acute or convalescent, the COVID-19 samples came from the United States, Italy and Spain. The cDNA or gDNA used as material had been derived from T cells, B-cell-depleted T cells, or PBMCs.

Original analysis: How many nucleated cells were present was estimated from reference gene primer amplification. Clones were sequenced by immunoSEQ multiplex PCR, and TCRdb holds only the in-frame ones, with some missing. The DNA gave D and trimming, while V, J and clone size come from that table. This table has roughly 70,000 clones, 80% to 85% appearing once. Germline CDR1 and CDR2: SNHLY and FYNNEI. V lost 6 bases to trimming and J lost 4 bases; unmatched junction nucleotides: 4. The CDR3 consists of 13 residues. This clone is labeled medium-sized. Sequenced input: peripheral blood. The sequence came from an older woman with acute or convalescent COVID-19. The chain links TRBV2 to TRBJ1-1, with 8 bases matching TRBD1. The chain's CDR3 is CASRLDRGTEAFF. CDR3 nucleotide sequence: TGTGCCAGCAGGCTCGACAGGGGCACTGAAGCTTTCTTT.